This note documents a single TCR beta chain sequence. This sample stems from a study of blood T cell repertoires in COVID-19. Turning to the study itself: Acute-phase and convalescent COVID-19 samples originated in the United States, Italy and Spain.

Repertoires were generated with immunoSEQ multiplex PCR, while TCRdb's copy carries only in-frame clones and drops some. The sample has approximately 300,000 clones; about 86% are singletons. V lost 2 bases and J 2 bases, leaving 11 bases between the germline ends. CDR1 is SGHRS, CDR2 YFSETQ, per germline. The length of the CDR3 is 14 residues. This clonotype originated in a woman in her fifties or sixties with acute or convalescent COVID-19. Sequenced input: peripheral blood. This rearrangement joins TRBV5-1 to TRBJ2-7, with a weak D call TRBD1 (6 bases). CDR3 bases: TGCGCCAGCAGCTTTAGGGACACCCCCTACGAGCAGTACTTC. It specifies CASSFRDTPYEQYF.